Listed below are T cell receptor beta chains from one sample, sequenced in a study of cytomegalovirus exposure and HLA in healthy donors. Here immunoSEQ multiplex PCR was the method, and the copy in TCRdb shows in-frame clones only, minus some. The repertoire holds some 150,000 clones, with roughly 80% as singletons. The sequenced sample was PBMCs. These receptors all come from a middle-aged woman in good health and CMV-seronegative. The CDR3 runs from the conserved cysteine through the conserved F or W. The order of the fields is J gene, clone size, CDR3 length, D gene, V gene, CDR3 protein, CDR3 DNA. A D gene is named only where the DNA matches it firmly. Clone size, where shown, is once, few, many, or a class for clones that have expanded.

TRBJ2-3 few 14 TRBD1 TRBV4-2 CASGDRGYTDTQYF TGTGCCAGCGGCGACAGGGGGTACACAGATACGCAGTATTTT
TRBJ1-2 - 15 TRBD1 TRBV10-2 CASSESQGAFYGYTF TGCGCCAGCAGTGAGTCACAGGGGGCCTTCTATGGCTACACCTTC
TRBJ1-1 - 13 - TRBV18 CASGDGQNTEAFF TGTGCCAGCGGCGACGGACAAAACACTGAAGCTTTCTTT
TRBJ2-3 - 15 - TRBV28 CASTPEGGRRYTQYF TGTGCCAGCACTCCTGAGGGGGGGCGCAGGTATACGCAGTATTTT
TRBJ2-1 few 15 - TRBV7-9 CASSSELAKGNEQFF TGTGCCAGCAGCTCCGAACTAGCAAAAGGAAATGAGCAGTTCTTC
TRBJ2-3 - 15 - TRBV21-1 CASSRTTDLTDTQYF TGTGCCAGCAGCAGAACGACAGACCTCACAGATACGCAGTATTTT
TRBJ2-1 - 13 TRBD2 TRBV5-1 CASSFAGVHEQFF TGCGCCAGCAGCTTCGCGGGAGTCCATGAGCAGTTCTTC
TRBJ2-7 - 13 TRBD1 TRBV5-1 CASSIGQDYEQYF TGCGCCAGCAGCATAGGACAGGACTACGAGCAGTACTTC
TRBJ2-4 - 16 - TRBV5-1 CASSLVSGRGLNIQYF TGCGCCAGCAGCTTGGTTTCAGGGAGGGGGTTGAACATTCAGTACTTC
TRBJ1-2 - 13 TRBD1 TRBV28 CASSYNRGHGYTF TGTGCCAGCAGTTATAACAGGGGGCATGGCTACACCTTC
TRBJ2-5 - 13 - TRBV30 CAWSVSPKETQYF TGTGCCTGGAGTGTATCCCCTAAGGAGACCCAGTACTTC
TRBJ2-7 - 14 TRBD1 TRBV19 CASSPRDRIYEQYF TGTGCCAGCTCCCCCCGGGACAGGATATACGAGCAGTACTTC
TRBJ1-6 - 14 TRBD1 TRBV27 CASNRQGPNSPLHF TGTGCCAGCAATCGACAGGGGCCTAATTCACCCCTCCACTTT
TRBJ1-4 - 14 - TRBV4-1 CASSHKGVGEKLFF TGCGCCAGCAGCCATAAAGGAGTAGGTGAAAAACTGTTTTTT
TRBJ2-7 - 11 - TRBV2 CASLRLYEQYF TGTGCCAGCCTGCGGCTCTACGAGCAGTACTTC
TRBJ2-7 - 15 TRBD1 TRBV5-1 CASSFWTGGQYEQYF TGCGCCAGCAGCTTTTGGACAGGGGGCCAGTACGAGCAGTACTTC
TRBJ2-7 - 12 - TRBV6-6 CASRAGGYEQYF TGTGCCAGCAGAGCCGGCGGTTACGAGCAGTACTTC
TRBJ1-2 - 19 - TRBV19 CASSIDRLRRSGSGYGYTF TGTGCCAGTAGTATAGATCGATTACGGAGAAGCGGGTCGGGCTATGGCTACACCTTC
TRBJ1-2 - 17 - TRBV27 CASSLSHRAVYNYGYTF TGTGCCAGCAGTTTATCGCACAGGGCGGTGTATAACTATGGCTACACCTTC
TRBJ1-1 once 12 - TRBV7-9 CSSSLPDAGAFF TGTTCCAGCAGCTTACCGGACGCGGGGGCTTTCTTT
TRBJ1-1 - 14 - TRBV2 CASSEQPGGTEAFF TGTGCCAGCAGTGAGCAACCGGGGGGTACCGAAGCTTTCTTT
TRBJ2-1 - 14 TRBD2 TRBV5-6 CASSSSGGAYEQFF TGTGCCAGCAGCTCTAGCGGGGGGGCGTATGAGCAGTTCTTC
TRBJ2-2 - 16 TRBD2 TRBV10-3 CAIKKRKGRDTGELFF TGTGCCATCAAAAAACGGAAAGGGAGGGACACCGGGGAGCTGTTTTTT
TRBJ2-1 - 14 TRBD1 TRBV28 CASSLWTGGNEQFF TGTGCCAGCAGTTTATGGACAGGGGGTAATGAGCAGTTCTTC
TRBJ1-5 few 14 - TRBV2 CASRRGNSNQPQHF TGTGCCAGCCGTAGAGGGAACAGCAATCAGCCCCAGCATTTT
TRBJ1-5 - 15 TRBD1 TRBV2 CASSEGQGPNQPQHF TGTGCCAGCAGTGAGGGACAGGGGCCCAATCAGCCCCAGCATTTT
TRBJ1-2 - 17 TRBD1 TRBV10-3 CATLPNIQGGNAYGYTF TGTGCCACCCTTCCGAATATACAGGGGGGGAATGCCTATGGCTACACCTTC
TRBJ1-1 - 14 - TRBV30 CAWSLYTGNTEAFF TGTGCCTGGAGTCTTTATACAGGGAACACTGAAGCTTTCTTT
TRBJ1-3 - 16 - TRBV28 CASSLVGVKAGNTIYF TGTGCCAGCAGTTTGGTCGGGGTTAAGGCTGGAAACACCATATATTTT
TRBJ2-7 - 12 - TRBV5-1 CASSGTLHEQYF TGCGCCAGCAGCGGGACACTCCACGAGCAGTACTTC
TRBJ2-2 once 15 TRBD2 TRBV19 CASSIVAGDTGELFF TGTGCCAGTAGTATTGTAGCGGGAGACACCGGGGAGCTGTTTTTT
TRBJ2-5 - 16 TRBD2 TRBV5-1 CASTRGPAGGQETQYF TGCGCCAGCACCAGGGGCCCAGCGGGGGGACAAGAGACCCAGTACTTC
TRBJ2-2 - 15 - TRBV15 CATSRDYREVGELFF TGTGCCACCAGCAGAGATTACAGAGAAGTCGGGGAGCTGTTTTTT
TRBJ2-7 - 13 - TRBV30 CAWRVRGFYEQYF TGTGCCTGGAGGGTCAGGGGTTTCTACGAGCAGTACTTC
TRBJ1-1 - 14 - TRBV29-1 CSAEPRVSITEAFF TGCAGCGCCGAACCCAGGGTATCCATCACTGAAGCTTTCTTT
TRBJ2-7 few 13 - TRBV7-6 CASRAGLTGEQYF TGTGCCAGCAGGGCAGGCCTAACAGGGGAGCAGTACTTC
TRBJ2-1 - 16 - TRBV28 CASSSGGGRGNNEQFF TGTGCCAGCAGTTCCGGTGGGGGCCGGGGCAACAATGAGCAGTTCTTC
TRBJ1-4 - 12 - TRBV19 CATSGFGEKLFF TGTGCCACCTCCGGGTTTGGGGAAAAACTGTTTTTT
TRBJ2-3 - 15 TRBD2 TRBV6-1 CASSEDGGGSDTQYF TGTGCCAGCAGTGAAGACGGGGGAGGGTCAGATACGCAGTATTTT
TRBJ2-3 - 18 TRBD2 TRBV5-6 CASSEGLAGAAVADTQYF TGTGCCAGCAGCGAGGGACTAGCGGGGGCCGCTGTGGCAGATACGCAGTATTTT
TRBJ2-1 - 14 - TRBV6-5 CASSNRGGIHEQFF TGTGCCAGCAGTAACAGGGGGGGTATCCATGAGCAGTTCTTC
TRBJ1-1 - 12 TRBD1 TRBV11-3 CASSTGTGDAFF TGTGCCAGCAGCACCGGGACAGGGGACGCTTTCTTT
TRBJ2-2 - 13 - TRBV6-4 CASSDAEDGELFF TGTGCCAGCAGTGATGCGGAGGACGGGGAGCTGTTTTTT
TRBJ2-3 - 15 - TRBV2 CASSGLRGEADTQYF TGTGCCAGCAGTGGACTCAGGGGCGAGGCAGATACGCAGTATTTT
TRBJ1-2 - 17 TRBD1 TRBV5-1 CASSSLAGQGAGYGYTF TGCGCCAGCAGCTCTCTAGCGGGGCAGGGGGCAGGCTATGGCTACACCTTC
TRBJ1-1 - 14 - TRBV30 CAWRGHSWNTEAFF TGTGCCTGGAGGGGTCACAGTTGGAACACTGAAGCTTTCTTT
TRBJ1-2 - 14 TRBD1 TRBV6-5 CASSYSTGEFGYTF TGTGCCAGCAGTTACTCGACAGGGGAGTTCGGCTACACCTTC
TRBJ2-1 - 18 - TRBV4-2 CASSPLGRASRSYNEQFF TGTGCCAGCAGCCCCCTGGGTAGGGCTAGCCGTTCCTACAATGAGCAGTTCTTC
TRBJ2-7 - 15 TRBD1 TRBV5-4 CASSPRGIQGTEQYF TGTGCCAGCAGCCCCAGGGGAATACAGGGGACCGAGCAGTACTTC
TRBJ1-6 - 14 TRBD1 TRBV28 CASSPGQVDSPLHF TGTGCCAGCAGTCCCGGACAGGTAGACTCACCCCTCCACTTT
TRBJ2-1 - 13 - TRBV7-9 CASSLDSYNEQFF TGTGCCAGCAGCTTAGATAGCTACAATGAGCAGTTCTTC
TRBJ1-1 few 13 - TRBV5-1 CASSFGMNTEAFF TGCGCCAGCAGCTTTGGCATGAACACTGAAGCTTTCTTT
TRBJ2-7 - 15 TRBD1 TRBV5-1 CASSLAGGLFYEQYF TGCGCCAGCAGCTTGGCAGGGGGCCTTTTCTACGAGCAGTACTTC
TRBJ2-7 - 14 - TRBV7-6 CASSNGLSSYEQYF TGTGCCAGCAGCAACGGACTTAGCTCCTACGAGCAGTACTTC
TRBJ1-1 many 14 - TRBV28 CASDAGDEYTEAFF TGTGCCAGCGACGCAGGCGACGAGTACACTGAAGCTTTCTTT